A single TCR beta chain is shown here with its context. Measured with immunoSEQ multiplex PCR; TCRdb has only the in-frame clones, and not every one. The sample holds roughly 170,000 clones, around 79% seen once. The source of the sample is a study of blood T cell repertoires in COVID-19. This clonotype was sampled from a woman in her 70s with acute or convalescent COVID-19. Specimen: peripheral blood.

The CDR3 DNA follows: TGTGCCAGCAGCGGGACTGAATATGGCTACACCTTC. It specifies CASSGTEYGYTF. The V and J genes are TRBV7-9 and TRBJ1-2; D is perhaps TRBD1 (5 bases). The CDR3 spans 12 residues. Germline CDR1 SEHNR, CDR2 FQNEAQ (reference sequence). Trimming left V 5 bases short and J 5 bases short, with 9 bases between.